The rows below give T cell receptor beta chains drawn from one sample of a study of cytomegalovirus exposure and HLA in healthy donors. Sequencing was performed with immunoSEQ multiplex PCR; in TCRdb, only in-frame clones are kept and a portion is missing. The table has 100,000 to 150,000 clones, over 60% seen once. The material sequenced was PBMCs. These receptors were obtained from a woman aged 55-69 years in good health and CMV-seropositive. Both conserved end residues are part of each CDR3. The order of the fields is D gene, V gene, clone size, J gene, CDR3 protein, CDR3 DNA. The D gene is left open where the match is weak. Rows may omit the clone size; those that give it use once, few, many or a size class.

>.|TRBV19|once|TRBJ2-7
CASTDGGREQYF
TGTGCCAGTACTGACGGAGGACGCGAGCAGTACTTC
>TRBD1|TRBV19|.|TRBJ1-1
CASSITPGTGQNTEAFF
TGTGCCAGTAGTATAACTCCCGGGACAGGGCAGAACACTGAAGCTTTCTTT
>.|TRBV18|.|TRBJ2-5
CASSPPTTQETQYF
TGTGCCAGCTCACCACCCACAACCCAAGAGACCCAGTACTTC
>.|TRBV19|.|TRBJ1-3
CASSIYLTEISGNTIYF
TGTGCCAGTAGTATTTACTTGACAGAGATCTCTGGAAACACCATATATTTT
>.|TRBV19|.|TRBJ2-1
CASSINRDPYNEQFF
TGTGCCAGTAGTATTAACAGGGACCCCTACAATGAGCAGTTCTTC
>TRBD1|TRBV4-1|.|TRBJ2-1
CASSPPEQGGYNEQFF
TGCGCCAGCAGCCCACCCGAACAGGGGGGCTACAATGAGCAGTTCTTC
>.|TRBV10-3|.|TRBJ1-1
CAISDTTEAFF
TGTGCCATCAGTGATACAACAGAAGCTTTCTTT
>TRBD2|TRBV18|.|TRBJ2-5
CASSPSDASGAQETQYF
TGTGCCAGCTCACCTTCCGACGCTAGCGGGGCCCAAGAGACCCAGTACTTC
>.|TRBV6-6|few|TRBJ2-7
CASRPTDLAYEQYF
TGTGCCAGCAGACCCACAGATTTGGCCTACGAGCAGTACTTC
>TRBD2|TRBV19|.|TRBJ2-7
CASSRGTSGSSEQYF
TGTGCCAGTAGTAGAGGGACTAGCGGGAGCTCCGAGCAGTACTTC
>TRBD1|TRBV4-2|.|TRBJ1-2
CASSQADRTVRGYTF
TGTGCCAGCAGCCAAGCGGACAGGACCGTTAGGGGCTACACCTTC
>.|TRBV29-1|.|TRBJ1-2
CSVLGSGYTF
TGCAGCGTTCTCGGGAGCGGCTACACCTTC
>.|TRBV11-2|few|TRBJ1-2
CASSLNQGGGGYTF
TGTGCCAGCAGCTTAAATCAAGGGGGTGGGGGCTACACCTTC
>.|TRBV29-1|.|TRBJ2-4
CSVAEGVRNIQYF
TGCAGCGTCGCCGAGGGGGTCAGGAACATTCAGTACTTC
>.|TRBV21-1|.|TRBJ1-3
CASSKRELAVGNTIYF
TGTGCCAGCAGCAAACGGGAACTGGCGGTCGGAAACACCATATATTTT
>TRBD2|TRBV7-3|.|TRBJ2-3
CASSLGLAGSDTQYF
TGTGCCAGCAGCTTGGGACTAGCGGGATCTGATACGCAGTATTTT
>TRBD1|TRBV25-1|.|TRBJ2-5
CASRRAGGAEETQYF
TGTGCCAGCAGACGGGCAGGGGGCGCGGAGGAGACCCAGTACTTC
>TRBD1|TRBV5-1|.|TRBJ1-1
CASSSGTGRTEAFF
TGCGCCAGCAGCTCAGGGACAGGGCGTACTGAAGCTTTCTTT
>.|TRBV18|.|TRBJ1-4
CASSPPLVTNEKLFF
TGTGCCAGCTCACCACCATTAGTTACTAATGAAAAACTGTTTTTT
>TRBD1|TRBV6-5|.|TRBJ1-2
CASSFRDSGYTF
TGTGCCAGCAGTTTCCGGGACAGCGGCTACACCTTC
>.|TRBV7-9|.|TRBJ2-1
CASSGIYRSYNEQFF
TGTGCCAGCAGCGGTATCTATCGCTCCTACAATGAGCAGTTCTTC
>.|TRBV19|few|TRBJ2-6
CASSLYSSGANVLTF
TGTGCCAGTAGTCTCTACAGCTCTGGGGCCAACGTCCTGACTTTC
>.|TRBV2|once|TRBJ2-7
CASSAGRDYEQYF
TGTGCCAGCAGTGCTGGCAGGGACTACGAGCAGTACTTC
>.|TRBV2|.|TRBJ2-7
CASSDRRVEQYF
TGTGCCAGCAGTGATCGGAGGGTCGAGCAGTACTTC
>.|TRBV4-2|.|TRBJ2-7
CASSQDLYEQYF
TGTGCCAGCAGCCAAGATCTCTACGAGCAGTACTTC
>TRBD1|TRBV2|.|TRBJ1-6
CASRSGTGGGSPLHF
TGTGCCAGCCGCTCCGGGACAGGGGGCGGTTCACCCCTCCACTTT
>TRBD1|TRBV23-1|once|TRBJ1-5
CASSRTYRDRGGNQPQHF
TGCGCCAGCAGTCGCACCTACCGGGACAGGGGAGGCAATCAGCCCCAGCATTTT
>TRBD2|TRBV27|.|TRBJ2-1
CASSLLAGVLNEQFF
TGTGCCAGCAGCCTACTAGCGGGAGTGTTAAATGAGCAGTTCTTC
>.|TRBV7-2|.|TRBJ1-1
CATSPWGVYGTEAFF
TGTGCCACCTCCCCGTGGGGGGTATACGGCACTGAAGCTTTCTTT
>TRBD2|TRBV4-1|once|TRBJ2-5
CASRRWLAGTSEAETQYF
TGCGCCAGCAGGCGGTGGTTGGCCGGGACTAGCGAGGCGGAGACCCAGTACTTC
>TRBD2|TRBV7-8|.|TRBJ2-2
CASSSPRGLGYGELFF
TGTGCCAGCAGTTCCCCCCGGGGACTAGGGTACGGGGAGCTGTTTTTT
>.|TRBV7-9|.|TRBJ1-2
CASSLSQGGDYTF
TGTGCCAGCAGCTTATCCCAGGGAGGTGACTACACCTTC
>.|TRBV4-2|once|TRBJ2-3
CASSLGSISTDTQYF
TGTGCCAGCAGCCTCGGGTCGATCTCCACAGATACGCAGTATTTT
>.|TRBV27|.|TRBJ1-5
CASRPFWAGNQPQHF
TGTGCCAGCAGGCCATTCTGGGCAGGAAATCAGCCCCAGCATTTT
>.|TRBV5-6|.|TRBJ1-2
CASSLRAGVFSYGYTF
TGTGCCAGCAGCTTAAGGGCAGGGGTATTCAGCTATGGCTACACCTTC
>.|TRBV12-5|.|TRBJ1-1
CASGLPGSTEAFF
TGTGCTAGTGGCCTCCCGGGGAGCACTGAAGCTTTCTTT
>.|TRBV29-1|.|TRBJ2-3
CSSFLSTQYF
TGCAGCTCCTTCCTTAGTACGCAGTATTTT
>.|TRBV4-1|.|TRBJ1-3
CASSQASGASGNTIYF
TGCGCCAGCAGCCAAGCGAGCGGGGCCTCTGGAAACACCATATATTTT
>.|TRBV14|.|TRBJ2-7
CASSQGGRLYEQYF
TGTGCCAGCAGCCAAGGGGGCCGACTTTACGAGCAGTACTTC
>TRBD2|TRBV19|.|TRBJ2-7
CASSRGTSGGSQYEQYF
TGTGCCAGTAGCAGGGGGACTAGCGGGGGGAGTCAGTACGAGCAGTACTTC
>TRBD1|TRBV7-9|.|TRBJ1-1
CASSRQGLNTEAFF
TGTGCCAGCAGTAGACAGGGACTGAACACTGAAGCTTTCTTT
>TRBD1|TRBV5-8|.|TRBJ1-1
CASSRGTGVTNTEAFF
TGTGCCAGCAGCCGCGGGACAGGGGTTACGAACACTGAAGCTTTCTTT
>TRBD2|TRBV7-6|.|TRBJ2-1
CASSRTSGGPNEQFF
TGTGCCAGCAGCCGGACTAGCGGGGGCCCCAATGAGCAGTTCTTC
>.|TRBV5-1|.|TRBJ1-2
CASSLDPSGWSGYTF
TGCGCCAGCAGCTTGGATCCCTCAGGGTGGAGTGGCTACACCTTC
>.|TRBV30|.|TRBJ1-5
CAWSRGSNQPQHF
TGTGCCTGGAGTCGGGGGAGCAATCAGCCCCAGCATTTT
>TRBD1|TRBV11-2|.|TRBJ1-2
CASSPDRDGPEYGYTF
TGTGCCAGCAGCCCTGACAGGGATGGTCCGGAGTATGGCTACACCTTC
>.|TRBV6-5|.|TRBJ1-1
CASSGYGLNTEAFF
TGTGCCAGCAGTGGTTACGGGTTGAACACTGAAGCTTTCTTT
>.|TRBV7-9|.|TRBJ1-6
CASSSGSYNSPLHF
TGTGCCAGCAGCTCCGGGTCGTATAATTCACCCCTCCACTTT
>.|TRBV18|few|TRBJ2-7
CASSQASSYEQYF
TGTGCCAGCTCCCAGGCGAGCTCCTACGAGCAGTACTTC
>.|TRBV30|.|TRBJ1-3
CAWSVPGILYTIYF
TGTGCCTGGAGTGTACCGGGAATCTTATACACCATATATTTT
>TRBD2|TRBV5-1|.|TRBJ2-1
CASSDLTSGSYNEQFF
TGCGCCAGCAGCGACCTGACTAGCGGGAGTTATAATGAGCAGTTCTTC
>TRBD1|TRBV2|.|TRBJ1-5
CASMEGAVSYSNQPQHF
TGTGCCAGCATGGAGGGGGCTGTATCATATAGCAATCAGCCCCAGCATTTT
>.|TRBV6-5|.|TRBJ1-1
CASSYEGGAEAFF
TGTGCCAGCAGTTATGAAGGGGGGGCTGAAGCTTTCTTT
>TRBD2|TRBV29-1|.|TRBJ2-2
CSVEGPGGAGTGELFF
TGCAGCGTTGAAGGGCCCGGGGGGGCCGGCACCGGGGAGCTGTTTTTT